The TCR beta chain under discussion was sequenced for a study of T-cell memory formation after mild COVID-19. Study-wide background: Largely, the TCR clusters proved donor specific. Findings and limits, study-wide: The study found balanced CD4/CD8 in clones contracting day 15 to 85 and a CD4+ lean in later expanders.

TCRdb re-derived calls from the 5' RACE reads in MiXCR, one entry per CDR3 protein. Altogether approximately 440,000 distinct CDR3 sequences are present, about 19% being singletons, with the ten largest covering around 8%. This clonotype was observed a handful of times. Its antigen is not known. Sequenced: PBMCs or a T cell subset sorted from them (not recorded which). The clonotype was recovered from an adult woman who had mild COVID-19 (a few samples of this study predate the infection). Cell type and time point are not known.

DNA for the CDR3: TGCGCCAGCAGCGCCGGGACAGGGGGCGCCCTGGATACGCAGTATTTT. It encodes CASSAGTGGALDTQYF. This rearrangement joins TRBV5-1 to TRBJ2-3, with 12 nucleotides matching TRBD1. CDR1 and CDR2 from the germline V gene are SGHRS and YFSETQ. After removal of 4 bases from V and 6 bases from J, the junction contained 9 bases not matched to a gene. There are 16 residues in the CDR3.